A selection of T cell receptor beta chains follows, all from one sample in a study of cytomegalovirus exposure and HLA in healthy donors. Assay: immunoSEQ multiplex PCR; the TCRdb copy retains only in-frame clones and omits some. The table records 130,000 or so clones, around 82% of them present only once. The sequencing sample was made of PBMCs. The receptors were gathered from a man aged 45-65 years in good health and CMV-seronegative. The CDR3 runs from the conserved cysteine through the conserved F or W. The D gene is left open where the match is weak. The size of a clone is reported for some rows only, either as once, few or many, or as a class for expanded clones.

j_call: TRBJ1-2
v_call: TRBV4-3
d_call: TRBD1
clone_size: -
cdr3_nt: TGCGCCAGCAGCCAAGAGGGGGACAGGGCCTATGGCTACACCTTC
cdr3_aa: CASSQEGDRAYGYTF

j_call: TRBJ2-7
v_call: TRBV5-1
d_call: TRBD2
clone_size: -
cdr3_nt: TGCGCCAGCAGCTCTACTAGCGGAACCTACGAGCAGTACTTC
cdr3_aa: CASSSTSGTYEQYF

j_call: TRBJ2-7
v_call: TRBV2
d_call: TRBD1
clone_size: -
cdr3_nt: TGTGCCAGCAAGGAGGGACAGGGGGTCTCCTACGAGCAGTACTTC
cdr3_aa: CASKEGQGVSYEQYF

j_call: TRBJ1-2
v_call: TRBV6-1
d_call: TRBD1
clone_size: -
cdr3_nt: TGTGCCAGCAGTGGCGGGGGACAGGTATATGGCTACACCTTC
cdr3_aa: CASSGGGQVYGYTF

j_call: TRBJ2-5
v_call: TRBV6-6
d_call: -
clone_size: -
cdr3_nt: TGTGCCAGCCTCAAGGGAGGAGTTGAGACCCAGTACTTC
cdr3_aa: CASLKGGVETQYF

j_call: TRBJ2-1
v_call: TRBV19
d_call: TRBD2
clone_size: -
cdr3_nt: TGTGCCAGTAGGGAACTAGCGGGGGGCTACAATGAGCAGTTCTTC
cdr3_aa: CASRELAGGYNEQFF

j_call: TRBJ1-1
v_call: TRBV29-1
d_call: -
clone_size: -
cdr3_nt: TGCAGCGTGAGGAGGATGAACACTGAAGCTTTCTTT
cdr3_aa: CSVRRMNTEAFF

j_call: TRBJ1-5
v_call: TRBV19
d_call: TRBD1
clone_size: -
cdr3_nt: TGTGCCAGTAGCGTCACAGGGGGCAATCAGCCCCAGCATTTT
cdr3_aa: CASSVTGGNQPQHF

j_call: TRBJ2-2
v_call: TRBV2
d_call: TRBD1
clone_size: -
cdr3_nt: TGTGCCAGCAGTGACCGGACAGGTCCCGGGGAGCTGTTTTTT
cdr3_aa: CASSDRTGPGELFF

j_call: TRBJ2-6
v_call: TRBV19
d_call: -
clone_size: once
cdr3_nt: TGTGCCAGTAGTATTGAGGGGGCTGGGGCCAACGTCCTGACTTTC
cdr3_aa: CASSIEGAGANVLTF

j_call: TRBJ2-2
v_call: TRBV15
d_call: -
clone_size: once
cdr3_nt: TGTGCCACCAGCATATTAGTTCGTACCGGGGAGCTGTTTTTT
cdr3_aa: CATSILVRTGELFF

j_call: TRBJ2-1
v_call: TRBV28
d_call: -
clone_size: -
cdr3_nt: TGTGCCAGCAGTTTACAAGGTAGCTGGTCCTACAATGAGCAGTTCTTC
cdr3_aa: CASSLQGSWSYNEQFF

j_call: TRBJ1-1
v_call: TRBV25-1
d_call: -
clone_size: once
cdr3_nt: TGTGCCAGCATCGGGGTCGGGGTTGGAGCTTTCTTT
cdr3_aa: CASIGVGVGAFF

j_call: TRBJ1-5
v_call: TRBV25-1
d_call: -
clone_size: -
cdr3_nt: TGTGCCAGCAGGGGCCACAGCGGCCAGCATTTT
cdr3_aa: CASRGHSGQHF

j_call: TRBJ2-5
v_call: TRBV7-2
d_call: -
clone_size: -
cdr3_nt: TGTGCCAGCAGCTTAGGTACAGGAACCCAAGAGACCCAGTACTTC
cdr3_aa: CASSLGTGTQETQYF

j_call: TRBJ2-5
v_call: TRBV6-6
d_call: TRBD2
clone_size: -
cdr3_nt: TGTGCCAGCAGTTACTCGCGGGAGCGGGAGACCCAGTACTTC
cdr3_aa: CASSYSRERETQYF